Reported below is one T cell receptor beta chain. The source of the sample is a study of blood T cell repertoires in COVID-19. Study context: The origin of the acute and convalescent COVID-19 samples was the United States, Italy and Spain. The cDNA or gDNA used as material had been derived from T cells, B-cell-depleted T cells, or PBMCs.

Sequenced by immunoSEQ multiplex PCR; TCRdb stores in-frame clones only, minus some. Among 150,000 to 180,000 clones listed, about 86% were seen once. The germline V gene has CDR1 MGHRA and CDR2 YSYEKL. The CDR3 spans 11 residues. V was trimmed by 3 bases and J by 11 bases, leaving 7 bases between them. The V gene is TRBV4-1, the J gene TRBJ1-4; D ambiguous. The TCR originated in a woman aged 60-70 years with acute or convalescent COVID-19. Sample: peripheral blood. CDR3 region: CASSHLWKLFF. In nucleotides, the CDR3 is TGCGCCAGCAGCCACCTATGGAAACTGTTTTTT.